The 32 T cell receptor beta chains below come from one sample, sequenced in a study of OX40 agonist ivuxolimab in advanced cancers. TCRdb's table, derived via immunoSEQ multiplex PCR, lists solely in-frame clones and lacks some. This sample yields about 53,000 clones, of which 80% to 85% are seen a single time; approximately 4.6% belongs to the top ten. This material consisted of CD4+ or CD8+ T cells sorted from blood, taken in a trial of the OX40 agonist ivuxolimab. All receptors derive from an adult with an advanced solid tumor such as melanoma, head and neck, liver or kidney cancer.

The rearrangement uses TRBV5-1 and TRBJ2-3; D perhaps matches TRBD1 (6 bases). Per the germline V gene, CDR1 is SGHRS and CDR2 is YFSETQ. Trimming cost V 5 bases and J 0 bases, with 7 bases left between them. The CDR3 has 13 residues. For the CDR3, the DNA is TGCGCCAGCAGGGACAGCAGCACAGATACGCAGTATTTT. This gives the protein CASRDSSTDTQYF. Complete variable domain (other parts from reference TRBV5-1 and TRBJ2-3): KAGVTQTPRYLIKTRGQQVTLSCSPISGHRSVSWYQQTPGQGLQFLFEYFSETQRNKGNFPGRFSGRQFSNSRSEMNVSTLELGDSALYLCASRDSSTDTQYFGPGTRLTVL.

V is TRBV6-1 and J is TRBJ2-6; either TRBD1 or TRBD2 may fit D (6 bases each). This CDR3 has 17 amino acids. Germline CDR1 and CDR2: MNHNS and SASEGT. V lost 2 bases and J lost 0, with 11 bases in between. The CDR3: CASSELGGPSGANVLTF. DNA for the CDR3: TGTGCCAGCAGTGAACTGGGGGGCCCCTCTGGGGCCAACGTCCTGACTTTC.

This sequence joins TRBV6-5 and TRBJ2-5; no clear D. CDR1 is MNHEY and CDR2 is SVGAGI in the germline V gene. This CDR3 has 13 residues. The V end was cut by 2 bases, the J end by 4 bases, with 8 bases between. The CDR3 sequence is CASSYARVETQYF. The CDR3 DNA follows: TGTGCCAGCAGTTACGCTAGGGTAGAGACCCAGTACTTC.

This chain connects TRBV4-2 to TRBJ1-2, with no clear D. The CDR3 consists of 16 residues. From germline, CDR1 is LGHNA and CDR2 YNFKEQ. Trimming left V 2 bases short and J 2 bases short, with 15 bases between. The CDR3 here is CASSQRRIDTNYGYTF. The CDR3 DNA is TGTGCCAGCAGCCAACGGAGAATAGACACGAACTATGGCTACACCTTC.

The chain links TRBV7-9 to TRBJ2-5; D not certain. V was cut by 5 bases and J by 7 bases, with 14 bases left in between. There are 13 residues in the CDR3. Germline V CDR1 and CDR2: SEHNR, FQNEAQ (reference sequence). The CDR3 reads CASSQAAWGTQYF. As DNA, the CDR3 is TGTGCCAGCAGCCAGGCCGCCTGGGGGACCCAGTACTTC.

This clone was detected only a few times. The rearrangement links TRBV6-6 to TRBJ2-7, with D unclear. Per the germline V gene, CDR1 is MNHNY and CDR2 is SVGAGI (reference sequence). There are 13 residues in the CDR3. Trimming pared 6 bases from V and 4 bases from J, leaving 13 bases between. CDR3 bases: TGTGCCAGCAGCCCCCGCCCGGGTTACGAGCAGTACTTC. Translated: CASSPRPGYEQYF.

The chain carries TRBV27 and TRBJ2-2, with TRBD1 identical over 10 bases. This CDR3 has 15 amino acids. J lost 6 bases, V lost 6 bases, and 7 bases had no gene match. Germline CDR1 reads MNHEY; CDR2 reads SMNVEV (reference sequence). The CDR3: CASRPGTGVAGELFF. CDR3 in DNA: TGTGCCAGCAGGCCGGGGACAGGGGTCGCCGGGGAGCTGTTTTTT.

The chain uses TRBV5-1 and TRBJ2-3; D is uncertain. CDR3 size: 15 residues. Trimming cost V 4 bases and J 0 bases, with 12 bases left between them. The V gene's germline CDR1 is SGHRS and CDR2 YFSETQ. The CDR3 reads CASSDDPFSTDTQYF. In DNA, the CDR3 is TGCGCCAGCAGCGACGACCCGTTTAGCACAGATACGCAGTATTTT.

The J gene is TRBJ1-1, the V gene TRBV18; D is possibly TRBD1 (5 bases). Germline V lookup: CDR1 KGHSH, CDR2 LQKENI. The CDR3 runs to 15 residues. V dropped 1 base and J dropped 4 bases, with 13 bases sitting between them. The CDR3 protein is CASSPQSGGGTEAFF. Here the CDR3 DNA reads TGTGCCAGCTCACCACAGTCCGGGGGTGGCACTGAAGCTTTCTTT.

The rearrangement joins TRBV19 to TRBJ2-5; 7 bases align to TRBD2. From germline, CDR1 is LNHDA and CDR2 SQIVND (reference sequence). The ends lost 4 bases at V and 10 bases at J; junction bases unmatched: 9. The CDR3 spans 13 residues. CDR3: CASSNAGVGDQYF. CDR3 nucleotide sequence: TGTGCCAGTAGTAATGCGGGGGTTGGGGACCAGTACTTC.

This rearrangement joins TRBV19 to TRBJ1-2; D not resolved. The CDR3 is 14 residues long. V lost 6 bases, J lost 0 bases, and 11 bases lay in between. CDR1 and CDR2 (germline): LNHDA, SQIVND (reference sequence). CDR3 bases: TGTGCCAGTAGCTCGAGGCGATCTAACTATGGCTACACCTTC. This gives the protein CASSSRRSNYGYTF.

The chain joins TRBV6-5 to TRBJ1-5, with a weak D call TRBD1 (5 bases). Per germline, CDR1 MNHEY and CDR2 SVGAGI. The CDR3 is 15 residues long. V gave up 6 bases and J gave up 2 bases, with 14 bases separating them. The chain's CDR3 is CASSHDSYGNQPQHF. The CDR3 DNA sequence: TGTGCCAGCAGCCATGACAGCTATGGCAATCAGCCCCAGCATTTT.

The chain is built from TRBV5-1 and TRBJ2-5; 12 bases align to TRBD2. Germline trimming cut 4 bases from V and 5 bases from J; bases unmatched to any gene: 18. CDR1 and CDR2 from the germline V gene are SGHRS and YFSETQ. The CDR3 covers 19 residues. Written as DNA, the CDR3 is TGCGCCAGCAGCGCCCGGGCTGGGACTAGCGGGCTAGGTCGGGAGACCCAGTACTTC. Translated, it gives CASSARAGTSGLGRETQYF.

This clone turned up a few times. The J gene is TRBJ2-3, the V gene TRBV19; weak D call: TRBD1 (5 bases). Germline CDR1 is LNHDA and CDR2 is SQIVND (reference sequence). V gave up 5 bases and J gave up 0 bases, with 9 bases separating them. The CDR3 is 14 amino acids. The DNA for the CDR3 is TGTGCCAGTAGTCTGCAGGGAAGCACAGATACGCAGTATTTT. Amino acids: CASSLQGSTDTQYF.

The J gene is TRBJ1-6, the V gene TRBV5-4; D is perhaps TRBD1 (6 bases). V was clipped by 3 bases and J by 7 bases, with 14 bases between them. Germline loops: CDR1 SGHNT, CDR2 YYREEE (reference sequence). The CDR3 contains 15 residues. The CDR3 nucleotides are TGTGCCAGCAGCTCCACCAGGGGAACCAATTCACCCCTCCACTTT. Its translation is CASSSTRGTNSPLHF.

This clone was seen once. The rearrangement uses TRBV10-1 and TRBJ1-3; D ambiguous. The CDR3 totals 15 residues. Germline-derived CDR1 and CDR2 are WNHNN and SYGVQD (reference sequence). V shed 0 bases and J shed 0 bases, with 6 bases lying between them. The CDR3 sequence is CASSESGNSGNTIYF. The CDR3 DNA reads TGCGCCAGCAGTGAGTCGGGAAACTCTGGAAACACCATATATTTT.

The chain links TRBV6-5 to TRBJ2-1; unclear D gene. CDR3 length: 13 amino acids. Per germline, CDR1 MNHEY and CDR2 SVGAGI. V lost 2 bases, J lost 4 bases, and 6 bases lay in between. CDR3 protein: CASSYREYNEQFF. The CDR3 DNA reads TGTGCCAGCAGTTACCGCGAATACAATGAGCAGTTCTTC.

This sequence joins TRBV6-1 and TRBJ1-1, with D tentatively TRBD1 (6 bases). Germline CDR1 is MNHNS and CDR2 is SASEGT. V lost 3 bases and J lost 5, with 22 bases in between. This CDR3 has 17 amino acids. In DNA form, the CDR3 reads TGTGCCAGCAGTGAGGTTGAGTACAGGGATGGAAGTACTGAAGCTTTCTTT. Amino acids: CASSEVEYRDGSTEAFF.

This rearrangement joins TRBV19 to TRBJ2-1, with 12 positions matching TRBD2. CDR3 length: 13 amino acids. Germline V gives CDR1 LNHDA, CDR2 SQIVND (reference sequence). V dropped 5 bases and J dropped 8; count of bases not matched to a gene: 1. CDR3 in amino acids: CASSLAGGDEQFF. The CDR3 region has the DNA TGTGCCAGTAGTCTAGCGGGAGGGGATGAGCAGTTCTTC.

J is TRBJ2-7 and V is TRBV4-3; 12 bases are a match to TRBD1. J lost 5 bases, V lost 0 bases, and 5 bases had no gene match. This CDR3 comprises 16 residues. CDR1 and CDR2 (germline): LGHNA, YSLEER. The CDR3 DNA reads as TGCGCCAGCAGCCAAGACCGGGGACAGGGGGCCCACGAGCAGTACTTC. Its translation is CASSQDRGQGAHEQYF.

This clone is a singleton in its sample. V and J are TRBV21-1 and TRBJ2-7. TRBV21-1 is recorded as a pseudogene. This CDR3 is 15 amino acids long. This CDR3 is CASSRTSHLNYEQYF. The CDR3 coding sequence is TGTGCCAGCAGCCGGACGTCCCATTTAAACTACGAGCAGTACTTC.

This sequence joins TRBV27 and TRBJ2-5, with 12 bases lining up with TRBD2. The germline gives CDR1 MNHEY, CDR2 SMNVEV (reference sequence). This CDR3 contains 15 residues. The V gene end was trimmed by 3 bases and the J gene end by 9 bases; junction bases not matched to a gene: 8. The chain's CDR3 is CASSFSRTSGTAQYF. CDR3 coding DNA: TGTGCCAGCAGTTTCTCAAGGACTAGCGGGACGGCCCAGTACTTC.

The chain uses TRBV19 and TRBJ1-2, with D uncertain. The CDR3 has 16 amino acids. The V gene lost 3 bases and the J gene lost 2 bases, with 16 bases spanning the gap. The germline CDR1 and CDR2 sequences are LNHDA and SQIVND (reference sequence). CDR3: CASSIYPGPANYGYTF. The CDR3 nucleotides are TGTGCCAGTAGTATTTACCCCGGGCCGGCCAACTATGGCTACACCTTC.

This clone showed up just once. This chain joins TRBV28 and TRBJ1-6; 7 positions agree with TRBD1. The trim removed 8 bases at V and 7 bases at J, leaving 11 bases unmatched. This CDR3 contains 15 residues. Germline V CDR1 and CDR2: MDHEN, SYDVKM. This CDR3 is CASLAGGVGNSPLHF. The CDR3 DNA is TGTGCCAGCCTCGCAGGGGGGGTAGGAAATTCACCCCTCCACTTT.

This rearrangement joins TRBV6-5 to TRBJ2-7, with D possibly matching TRBD2 (5 bases). The CDR3 sequence is 15 residues long. In germline, CDR1 is MNHEY, CDR2 SVGAGI. Trimming pared 5 bases from V and 2 bases from J, leaving 16 bases between. The CDR3 here is CASSRSRWGAYEQYF. As DNA, the CDR3 is TGTGCCAGCAGTAGGTCTCGGTGGGGAGCCTACGAGCAGTACTTC.

There are a few counts of this clone. The chain links TRBV28 to TRBJ1-3; no clear D. The CDR3 is 15 residues long. From germline, CDR1 is MDHEN and CDR2 SYDVKM. V lost 1 base and J 1 base, leaving 8 bases between the germline ends. In DNA, the CDR3 is TGTGCCAGCAGTTTATTATCGTTGTCTGGAAACACCATATATTTT. Amino acid sequence: CASSLLSLSGNTIYF.

DNA of the CDR3: TGCAGCGTCCACCGGGACAGGGGGATCCATATCGGGGCGCAGTATTTT. It translates to CSVHRDRGIHIGAQYF. The gene calls are TRBV29-1 and TRBJ2-3; the match to TRBD1 covers 11 bases. CDR1 is SQVTM, CDR2 ANQGSEA, per germline. This CDR3 contains 16 residues. V shed 6 bases and J 10 bases; nucleotides not matched to a gene: 18.

About this clone itself: Its ends do not fully match the called genes, so a read error is possible. CDR3 DNA sequence: TGTGCCAGCAGCTACTATAGCGCGGCGGGGACCCAGTACTTC. Amino acid sequence: CASSYYSAAGTQYF. V usage is TRBV6-6 and J usage is TRBJ2-5; D possibly corresponds to TRBD2 (5 bases). The germline V gene has CDR1 MNHNY and CDR2 SVGAGI (reference sequence). The CDR3 spans 14 residues.

Only a few counts were recorded for this clone. The chain links TRBV5-1 to TRBJ2-2; 13 nucleotides agree with TRBD2. The germline V gene has CDR1 SGHRS and CDR2 YFSETQ. CDR3 length: 16 amino acids. With 4 bases clipped from V and 6 bases from J, the junction kept 6 bases outside the gene matches. The CDR3 DNA reads TGCGCCAGCAGCGCTGACACTAGCGGGAGGGCCGGGGAGCTGTTTTTT. Translated, it gives CASSADTSGRAGELFF.

This CDR3 is CASSTDRDETQYF. In DNA, the CDR3 is TGTGCCAGCAGCACCGACAGGGATGAGACCCAGTACTTC. The chain combines TRBV7-7 with TRBJ2-5, with TRBD1 matching 7 bases. The V gene's germline CDR1 is SSHAT and CDR2 FNYEAQ (reference sequence). J was trimmed by 5 bases and V by 5 bases; bases with no gene match: 5. The CDR3 covers 13 residues.

The chain employs TRBV7-2 and TRBJ2-1; TRBD2 matches 15 bases. This CDR3 comprises 16 residues. Germline-derived CDR1 and CDR2 are SGHTA and FQGNSA. Trimming removed 5 bases from V and 7 bases from J; junction bases left unmatched: 6. CDR3 sequence: CASSPGLAGGRNEQFF. DNA of the CDR3: TGTGCCAGCAGCCCGGGACTAGCGGGAGGAAGAAATGAGCAGTTCTTC.

V is TRBV5-4 and J is TRBJ1-5; D uncertain. The germline V gene encodes CDR1 SGHNT and CDR2 YYREEE (reference sequence). V was pared by 1 base and J by 12 bases, with 14 bases between. CDR3 length: 13 amino acids. CDR3 loop: CASSLLPYKSQHF. The CDR3 DNA sequence: TGTGCCAGCAGCTTGTTACCTTATAAGAGCCAGCATTTT.